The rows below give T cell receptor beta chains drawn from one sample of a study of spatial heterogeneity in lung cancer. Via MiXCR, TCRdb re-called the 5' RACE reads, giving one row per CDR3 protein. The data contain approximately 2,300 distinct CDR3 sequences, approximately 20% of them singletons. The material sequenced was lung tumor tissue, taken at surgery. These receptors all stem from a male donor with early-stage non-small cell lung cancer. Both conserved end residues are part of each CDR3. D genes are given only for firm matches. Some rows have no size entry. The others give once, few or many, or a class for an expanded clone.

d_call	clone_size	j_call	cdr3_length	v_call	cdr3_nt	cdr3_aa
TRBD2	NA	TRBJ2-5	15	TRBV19	TGTGCCAGTAGTACTGTAGCGGGGTTGCAAGAGACCCAGTACTTC	CASSTVAGLQETQYF
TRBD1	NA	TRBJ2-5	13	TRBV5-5	TGTGCCAGCAGCCTGACAGGGGCGGAGACCCAGTACTTC	CASSLTGAETQYF
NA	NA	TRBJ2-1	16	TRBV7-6	TGTGCCAGCAGCTTAGAACCGCACGGGGTCTACAATGAGCAGTTCTTC	CASSLEPHGVYNEQFF
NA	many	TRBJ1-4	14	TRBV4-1	TGCGCCAGCAGCCAAGCGGACGGCGCTGGTAAACTGTTTTTT	CASSQADGAGKLFF
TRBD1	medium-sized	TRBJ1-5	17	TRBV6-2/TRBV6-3	TGTGCCAGCAGTTACTCTGCCGGGACAGGGCGCAATCAGCCCCAGCATTTT	CASSYSAGTGRNQPQHF
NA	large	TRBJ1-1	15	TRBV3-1	TGTGCCAGCAGCCAAGGGCGGGGGATGGCCACTGAAGCTTTCTTT	CASSQGRGMATEAFF
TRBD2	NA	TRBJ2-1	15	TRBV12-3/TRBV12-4	TGTGCCAGCAGAAAGACTAGCGGGAGGGTCAATGAGCAGTTCTTC	CASRKTSGRVNEQFF
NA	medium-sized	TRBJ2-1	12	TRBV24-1	TGTGCCACCAGTGAGCCTAGCGAGGAGCAGTTCTTC	CATSEPSEEQFF
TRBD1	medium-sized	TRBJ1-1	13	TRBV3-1	TGTGCCAGCAGCCAAAGGGACAGGGGTGAAGCTTTCTTT	CASSQRDRGEAFF
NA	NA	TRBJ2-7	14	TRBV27	TGTGCCAGCAGTTTCTCGGGGGGCTCTTACGAGCAGTACTTC	CASSFSGGSYEQYF
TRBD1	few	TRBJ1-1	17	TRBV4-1	TGCGCCAGCAGCCAAATATACAGGGGGGGAAAAAACACTGAAGCTTTCTTT	CASSQIYRGGKNTEAFF
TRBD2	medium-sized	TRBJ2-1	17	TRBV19	TGTGCCAGTAGTAGGGCGGGAGTCGAAGGAGCCTACAATGAGCAGTTCTTC	CASSRAGVEGAYNEQFF
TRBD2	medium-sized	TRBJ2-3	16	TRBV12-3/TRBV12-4	TGTGCCAGCAGTTTTCTCGGGGGGGCGAGCACAGATACGCAGTATTTT	CASSFLGGASTDTQYF
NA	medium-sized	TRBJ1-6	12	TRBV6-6	TGTGCCAGCAGGCAGGGCAATTCACCCCTCCACTTT	CASRQGNSPLHF
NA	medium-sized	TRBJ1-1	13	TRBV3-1	TGTGCCAGCAGCCGAACACGGAACACTGAAGCTTTCTTT	CASSRTRNTEAFF
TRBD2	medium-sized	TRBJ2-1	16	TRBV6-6	TGTGCCAGCGGGGGCTGGGCGGGAGGCGTTTCCAATGAGCAGTTCTTC	CASGGWAGGVSNEQFF
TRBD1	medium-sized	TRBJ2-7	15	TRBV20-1	TGCAGTGCTAGGACCGGTGCACAGGGGTCCTACGAGCAGTACTTC	CSARTGAQGSYEQYF
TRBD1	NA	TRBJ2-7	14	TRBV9	TGTGCCAGCAGCATTACCGGGACAGCCTACGAGCAGTACTTC	CASSITGTAYEQYF
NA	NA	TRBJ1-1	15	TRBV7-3	TGTGCCAGCAGCTTAGATGCGGGGGCAGCGACTGAAGCTTTCTTT	CASSLDAGAATEAFF
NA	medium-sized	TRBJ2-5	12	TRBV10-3	TGTGCCACCTGGCGACCCGGGGAGACCCAGTACTTC	CATWRPGETQYF
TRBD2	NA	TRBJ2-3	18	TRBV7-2	TGTGCCAGCAGCCCTATAAGCCTAGCGGGAGGGCCGGCAGATACGCAGTATTTT	CASSPISLAGGPADTQYF
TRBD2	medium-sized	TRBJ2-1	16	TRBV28	TGTGCCAGCACCTTAAGCCTAGCGGGATCGTACAATGAGCAGTTCTTC	CASTLSLAGSYNEQFF
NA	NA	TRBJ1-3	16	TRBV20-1	TGCAGTGCTAGGAATGGTGCTGATCTCTCTGGAAACACCATATATTTT	CSARNGADLSGNTIYF
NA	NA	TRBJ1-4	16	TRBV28	TGTGCCAGCGGACCCAGGGGAGATCGAACTAATGAAAAACTGTTTTTT	CASGPRGDRTNEKLFF
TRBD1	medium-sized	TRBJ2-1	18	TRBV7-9	TGTGCCAGCCCCCTAAGGGGCGGGACAGGCTCCGGAGCGGGTGAGCAGTTCTTC	CASPLRGGTGSGAGEQFF
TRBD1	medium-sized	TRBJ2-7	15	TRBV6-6	TGTGCCAGCAGCCAGGGACAGGTGGGGCCCTACGAGCAGTACTTC	CASSQGQVGPYEQYF
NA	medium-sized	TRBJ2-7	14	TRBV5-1	TGCGCCAGCAGCCTCCCGGACCAGACCTACGAGCAGTACTTC	CASSLPDQTYEQYF
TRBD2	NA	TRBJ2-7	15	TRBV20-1	TGCAGTGCTAGGGGTCGGGACTACATTGCCTACGAGCAGTACTTC	CSARGRDYIAYEQYF
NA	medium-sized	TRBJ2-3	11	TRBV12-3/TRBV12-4	TGTGCCAGCAGTATCACAGATACGCAGTATTTT	CASSITDTQYF
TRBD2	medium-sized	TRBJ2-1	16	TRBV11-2	TGTGCCAGCAGCCCTAGGACTAGCGGGAGATACGGTGAGCAGTTCTTC	CASSPRTSGRYGEQFF
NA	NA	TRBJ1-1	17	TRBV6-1	TGTGCCAGCAGTGAAGCGCTGTACGAGGGAGGGGACACTGAAGCTTTCTTT	CASSEALYEGGDTEAFF
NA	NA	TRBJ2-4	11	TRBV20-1	TGCAGTGCTAGAGATGGACGGAAGGAGTACTTC	CSARDGRKEYF